A single sample is the source of the 18 T cell receptor beta chains below, sequenced in a study of OX40 agonist ivuxolimab in advanced cancers. Profiled with immunoSEQ multiplex PCR; TCRdb holds only in-frame clones, not every one. The sample shows some 73,000 clones, around 86% of them seen only once. Sample: CD4+ or CD8+ T cells sorted from blood, taken in a trial of the OX40 agonist ivuxolimab. These receptors originate from an adult with an advanced solid tumor such as melanoma, head and neck, liver or kidney cancer.

V and J are TRBV30 and TRBJ1-3; 9 positions match TRBD1. The CDR3 covers 17 residues. CDR1 is GTSNPN, CDR2 SVGIG, per germline (reference sequence). V lost 1 base and J lost 0; bases outside the gene matches: 7. CDR3 residues: CAWSETGGAGSGNTIYF. The DNA of the CDR3 is TGTGCCTGGAGTGAAACAGGGGGCGCCGGCTCTGGAAACACCATATATTTT.

V usage is TRBV19 and J usage is TRBJ2-2; a possible D gene is TRBD2 (6 bases). V lost 3 bases, J lost 2 bases, and 13 bases lay in between. The CDR3 consists of 16 residues. Germline loops: CDR1 LNHDA, CDR2 SQIVND (reference sequence). CDR3 sequence: CASSIPEGSNTGELFF. The CDR3 DNA reads TGTGCCAGTAGTATCCCGGAGGGGTCCAACACCGGGGAGCTGTTTTTT.

CDR3 sequence reads: CASSLRGQTYEQYF. DNA of the CDR3: TGTGCCAGCAGCTTACGGGGCCAAACCTACGAGCAGTACTTC. This chain joins TRBV7-8 and TRBJ2-7; D tentatively fits TRBD1 or TRBD2 (5 bases each). Deletions cut 2 bases from V and 2 bases from J, with 10 bases between. This CDR3 is 14 amino acids long. Germline V CDR1 and CDR2: SGHVS, FQNEAQ.

This chain links TRBV4-3 with TRBJ1-2; D call uncertain. Trimming removed 0 bases from V and 5 bases from J, with 10 bases in between. Germline values: CDR1 LGHNA, CDR2 YSLEER. The CDR3 spans 14 residues. The CDR3 loop is CASSQEAEDYGYTF. In nucleotides, the CDR3 is TGCGCCAGCAGCCAAGAAGCGGAGGATTATGGCTACACCTTC.

The V call is TRBV30, the J call TRBJ1-2; unclear D gene. Looked up from germline, CDR1 is GTSNPN and CDR2 is SVGIG (reference sequence). With 0 bases removed from V and 7 bases from J, the gap between germline ends came to 18 bases. CDR3 length: 15 amino acids. The CDR3, as DNA: TGTGCCTGGAGTGTCGAGAGTGTATCCGGAGGTGGCTACACCTTC. Protein product: CAWSVESVSGGGYTF.

The J gene is TRBJ1-6, the V gene TRBV9; D remains ambiguous. The CDR3 is 17 residues long. The germline V gene encodes CDR1 SGDLS and CDR2 YYNGEE. Trimming cost V 0 bases and J 7 bases, with 17 bases left between them. CDR3 bases: TGTGCCAGCAGCGTAGCTTCTTGGACCAGACCCAATTCACCCCTCCACTTT. This sequence encodes CASSVASWTRPNSPLHF.

The chain links TRBV5-4 to TRBJ2-5, with no clear D. The germline V and J ends were trimmed by 1 base and 1 base, with 11 bases remaining between them. The germline V gene encodes CDR1 SGHNT and CDR2 YYREEE (reference sequence). The CDR3 totals 15 residues. The DNA of the CDR3 is TGTGCCAGCAGCTTGACCCTGACTGGCCAAGAGACCCAGTACTTC. It translates to CASSLTLTGQETQYF.

The chain carries TRBV19 and TRBJ2-6, with 7 bases lining up with TRBD1. V was pared by 8 bases and J by 0 bases, with 13 bases of the junction left unmatched. Germline assignment: CDR1 LNHDA and CDR2 SQIVND (reference sequence). The CDR3 contains 18 residues. Here the CDR3 reads CASHDRALTYSGANVLTF. In DNA form, the CDR3 reads TGTGCCAGTCATGACAGGGCACTCACCTACTCTGGGGCCAACGTCCTGACTTTC.

This chain links TRBV9 with TRBJ2-1, with D perhaps TRBD1 or TRBD2 (5 bases each). V shed 4 bases and J shed 4 bases, with 15 bases lying between them. There are 15 residues in the CDR3. The germline gives CDR1 SGDLS, CDR2 YYNGEE. CDR3 nucleotides: TGTGCCAGCAGCAGACGAGGGGCGCCATACAATGAGCAGTTCTTC. It encodes CASSRRGAPYNEQFF. The whole variable domain, filled in from reference TRBV9 and TRBJ2-1, reads DSGVTQTPKHLITATGQRVTLRCSPRSGDLSVYWYQQSLDQGLQFLIQYYNGEERAKGNILERFSAQQFPDLHSELNLSSLELGDSALYFCASSRRGAPYNEQFFGPGTRLTVL.

This chain uses TRBV29-1 with TRBJ2-7; TRBD1 agrees at 8 bases. The CDR3 is 13 amino acids. Trimming took 2 bases from V and 3 from J; bases not matched to a gene: 3. Germline values: CDR1 SQVTM, CDR2 ANQGSEA. Here the CDR3 reads CSVETGGNYEQYF. CDR3 coding DNA: TGCAGCGTTGAAACAGGGGGTAACTACGAGCAGTACTTC.

This sequence joins TRBV7-8 and TRBJ2-1; possible D gene TRBD2, 5 bases. The CDR3 contains 16 residues. Trimming stripped 5 bases from V and 0 bases from J, with 14 bases between. CDR1 SGHVS and CDR2 FQNEAQ come from the germline V gene. The CDR3 loop reads CASSPWTGSSYNEQFF. CDR3 DNA sequence: TGTGCCAGCAGCCCCTGGACGGGATCCTCCTACAATGAGCAGTTCTTC.

The chain carries TRBV6-6 and TRBJ1-3; no reliable D call. Germline V gene data show CDR1 as MNHNY and CDR2 as SVGAGI (reference sequence). This CDR3 comprises 14 residues. The V gene lost 7 bases and the J gene lost 0 bases, with 10 bases spanning the gap. CDR3 nucleotide sequence: TGTGCCAGCACTGTACAGAGCTCTGGAAACACCATATATTTT. Protein product: CASTVQSSGNTIYF.

The rearrangement links TRBV10-1 to TRBJ2-1; a possible D gene is TRBD2 (6 bases). Germline values: CDR1 WNHNN, CDR2 SYGVQD (reference sequence). Between the trimmed V and J ends, which lost 7 bases and 10 bases, there was a span of 17 bases. This CDR3 has 13 amino acids. The CDR3 nucleotides are TGCGCCAGCAACCAGGACGGGGGTCTGGAGCAGTTCTTC. It encodes CASNQDGGLEQFF.

The J gene is TRBJ2-5, the V gene TRBV4-3; D gene uncertain. V lost 1 base to trimming and J lost 4 bases, with 16 bases between them. The CDR3 spans 16 residues. The germline CDR1 and CDR2 sequences are LGHNA and YSLEER. The CDR3 spells CASSQGAQPPIETQYF. In DNA form, the CDR3 reads TGCGCCAGCAGCCAAGGGGCGCAGCCGCCGATAGAGACCCAGTACTTC.

The chain combines TRBV15 with TRBJ2-7; D remains ambiguous. This CDR3 has 16 residues. V lost 1 base and J lost 5, with 18 bases in between. From germline, CDR1 is LNHNV and CDR2 YYDKDF (reference sequence). CDR3 in DNA: TGTGCCACCAGCAGAGTTATCGACCCAGGACGGGACGAGCAGTACTTC. Translating gives CATSRVIDPGRDEQYF.

This chain links TRBV19 with TRBJ1-2; D possibly corresponds to TRBD1 (6 bases). The CDR3 consists of 15 residues. Germline CDR1 and CDR2: LNHDA and SQIVND (reference sequence). The V end was cut by 5 bases, the J end by 8 bases, with 21 bases between. The CDR3 DNA follows: TGTGCCAGTAGTGCCCTCGTGATGGGGGCTAGGGGCTACACCTTC. Protein product: CASSALVMGARGYTF.

CDR3 bases: TGTGCCAGCAGCTTGATGTTCTCTAGTGAAGCTTTCTTT. Amino acids: CASSLMFSSEAFF. The chain has TRBV5-4 and TRBJ1-1; D unresolved. The CDR3 runs 13 residues. From germline, CDR1 is SGHNT and CDR2 YYREEE (reference sequence). V was clipped by 1 base and J by 7 bases, with 11 bases between them.

V usage is TRBV25-1 and J usage is TRBJ1-1, with D perhaps matching TRBD1 (6 bases). The length of the CDR3 is 15 residues. Germline assignment: CDR1 MGHDK and CDR2 SYGVNS. V dropped 7 bases and J dropped 0 bases, with 15 bases sitting between them. The CDR3 DNA reads TGTGCCAGCAAACAATCGGACAGAATGAACACTGAAGCTTTCTTT. It yields the protein CASKQSDRMNTEAFF.